These T cell receptor beta chains were read from a single sample in a study of identical twins. In TCRdb, the 5' RACE reads were re-called with MiXCR into one record per CDR3 protein. Seen here are about 220,000 distinct CDR3 sequences, 7.5% observed once, and the top ten hold under 6%. The same data also contributed to another study, on yellow fever vaccine responses in identical twins.

The sample taken for sequencing was CD8+ T cells sorted from blood. The receptors stem from a woman under 30 in good health. Both conserved end residues are part of each CDR3. A D gene is named only where the DNA matches it firmly. Where a row states a size, it is once, few, many or the class of an expanded clone; other rows omit it.

j_gene | d_gene | v_gene | abundance | CDR3nt | CDR3aa
TRBJ2-2 | . | TRBV20-1 | . | TGCAGTGCTAGAGCGGGCCTTGTTAACACCGGGGAGCTGTTTTTT | CSARAGLVNTGELFF
TRBJ1-1 | TRBD1 | TRBV4-2 | many | TGTGCCAGCAGCGTACGCACCGGGACAGACACTGAAGCTTTCTTT | CASSVRTGTDTEAFF
TRBJ1-2 | . | TRBV5-1 | . | TGCGCCAGCAGCTTGGCTATACGACGGGGGGCTAACTATGGCTACACCTTC | CASSLAIRRGANYGYTF
TRBJ2-7 | TRBD2 | TRBV12-3/TRBV12-4 | many | TGTGCCAGCAGTTATGGCGGGAGGGCCTACGAGCAGTACTTC | CASSYGGRAYEQYF
TRBJ2-7 | TRBD1 | TRBV29-1 | . | TGCAGCGTCGACCCCACGGGACAGGGGGCCGAGCAGTACTTC | CSVDPTGQGAEQYF
TRBJ2-1 | TRBD2 | TRBV5-5 | few | TGTGCCAGCAGCCCTCGGGACTACTTGGAGCAGTTCTTC | CASSPRDYLEQFF
TRBJ1-1 | . | TRBV29-1 | many | TGCAGCGTTCATGGGGGCGACCCCCTGAACACTGAAGCTTTCTTT | CSVHGGDPLNTEAFF
TRBJ2-3 | TRBD2 | TRBV19 | . | TGTGCCAGTTATAGCGGGGGAAGCACAGATACGCAGTATTTT | CASYSGGSTDTQYF
TRBJ1-6 | TRBD1 | TRBV6-1 | . | TGTGCCAGCAAACCGGGACAGGTTAATTCACCCCTCCACTTT | CASKPGQVNSPLHF
TRBJ2-1 | . | TRBV27 | many | TGTGCCAGCAGTTTGGTCATTTACAATGAGCAGTTCTTC | CASSLVIYNEQFF